This is a list of T cell receptor beta chains from one sample in a study of a mutant IDH1 vaccine in newly diagnosed glioma. The antigens for these receptors are not known. Data came from immunoSEQ multiplex PCR; TCRdb stores just in-frame clones and leaves some out. Among over 35,000 clones listed, about 81% were seen once. Sequencing used PBMCs, obtained from a glioma patient whose treatment included an IDH1 peptide vaccine. All receptors come from a woman under 30 with glioma. Some clones in this sample may be carry-over from other donors' samples. Both conserved end residues are part of each CDR3. A D gene is named only where the DNA matches it firmly. Expanded clones are given a class, and other clones once, few, many or no size at all.

V: TRBV2; J: TRBJ1-3; size: once; D: TRBD1; CDR3: CASRFGQGAGNTIYF; DNA: TGTGCCAGCAGATTCGGACAGGGTGCTGGAAACACCATATATTTT
V: TRBV7-9; J: TRBJ2-7; size: NA; D: TRBD1; CDR3: CASSSRDRDATQYEQYF; DNA: TGTGCCAGCAGCTCAAGGGACAGGGATGCGACGCAATACGAGCAGTACTTC
V: TRBV5-1; J: TRBJ2-1; size: NA; D: TRBD1; CDR3: CASSLVDRGLDEQFF; DNA: TGCGCCAGCAGCTTGGTGGACAGGGGACTTGATGAGCAGTTCTTC
V: TRBV14; J: TRBJ1-4; size: NA; D: NA; CDR3: CASSHSGLEKLFF; DNA: TGTGCCAGCAGCCACTCTGGACTGGAAAAACTGTTTTTT
V: TRBV4-1; J: TRBJ2-7; size: NA; D: NA; CDR3: CASSQEGAVYEQYF; DNA: TGCGCCAGCAGCCAAGAGGGGGCAGTCTACGAGCAGTACTTC
V: TRBV5-4; J: TRBJ2-1; size: NA; D: TRBD2; CDR3: CASSETGTRRREQFF; DNA: TGTGCCAGCAGCGAAACCGGGACTAGACGGAGGGAGCAGTTCTTC
V: TRBV7-6; J: TRBJ1-5; size: NA; D: NA; CDR3: CASSLGVADYSNQPQHF; DNA: TGTGCCAGCAGCTTAGGAGTCGCGGACTATAGCAATCAGCCCCAGCATTTT
V: TRBV4-1; J: TRBJ1-5; size: few; D: NA; CDR3: CASSQGANQPQHF; DNA: TGCGCCAGCAGCCAAGGGGCGAATCAGCCCCAGCATTTT
V: TRBV10-2; J: TRBJ2-7; size: NA; D: NA; CDR3: CASQRTDSYEQYF; DNA: TGCGCCAGCCAACGGACTGACTCCTACGAGCAGTACTTC
V: TRBV7-8; J: TRBJ1-5; size: NA; D: NA; CDR3: CASSLGLRPQHF; DNA: TGTGCCAGCAGCTTAGGGCTACGGCCCCAGCATTTT
V: TRBV7-9; J: TRBJ2-7; size: NA; D: TRBD1; CDR3: CASSLTGGESYEQYF; DNA: TGTGCCAGCAGCTTAACAGGGGGCGAGTCCTACGAGCAGTACTTC
V: TRBV13; J: TRBJ2-5; size: NA; D: NA; CDR3: CASSLAPPGGIETQYF; DNA: TGTGCCAGCAGCTTAGCCCCCCCAGGGGGGATAGAGACCCAGTACTTC
V: TRBV18; J: TRBJ2-7; size: NA; D: TRBD1; CDR3: CASSPGQGTYEQYF; DNA: TGTGCCAGCTCGCCGGGACAGGGAACATACGAGCAGTACTTC
V: TRBV11-2; J: TRBJ2-7; size: NA; D: TRBD2; CDR3: CASSPSGRPYEQYF; DNA: TGTGCCAGCAGCCCTAGCGGGAGGCCCTACGAGCAGTACTTC
V: TRBV29-1; J: TRBJ2-2; size: few; D: NA; CDR3: CSVEVVANTGELFF; DNA: TGCAGCGTTGAAGTGGTGGCGAACACCGGGGAGCTGTTTTTT
V: TRBV20-1; J: TRBJ1-1; size: NA; D: NA; CDR3: CSALGQREAFF; DNA: TGCAGTGCTCTAGGGCAGCGGGAAGCTTTCTTT
V: TRBV6-5; J: TRBJ1-1; size: NA; D: NA; CDR3: CASSWRAPNTEAFF; DNA: TGTGCCAGCAGTTGGCGGGCCCCGAACACTGAAGCTTTCTTT
V: TRBV18; J: TRBJ2-7; size: NA; D: NA; CDR3: CASSPIPAAYEQYF; DNA: TGTGCCAGCTCACCAATACCGGCAGCCTACGAGCAGTACTTC
V: TRBV30; J: TRBJ1-1; size: NA; D: NA; CDR3: CAGEARAQVNTEAFF; DNA: TGTGCCGGAGAGGCCAGGGCCCAAGTGAACACTGAAGCTTTCTTT
V: TRBV6-5; J: TRBJ2-1; size: NA; D: NA; CDR3: CATTEVSYNEQFF; DNA: TGTGCAACTACCGAAGTTTCATACAATGAGCAGTTCTTC
V: TRBV28; J: TRBJ1-1; size: NA; D: NA; CDR3: CASRVPGGGGEAFF; DNA: TGTGCCAGCAGGGTACCAGGAGGAGGGGGGGAAGCTTTCTTT
V: TRBV12-5; J: TRBJ1-2; size: NA; D: TRBD1; CDR3: CASGLAGTGGNGYTF; DNA: TGTGCTAGTGGTTTGGCTGGGACAGGGGGGAATGGCTACACCTTC
V: TRBV19; J: TRBJ2-3; size: NA; D: TRBD2; CDR3: CATVSGSNTQYF; DNA: TGTGCCACCGTTAGCGGGAGTAATACGCAGTATTTT
V: TRBV4-2; J: TRBJ1-4; size: NA; D: TRBD1; CDR3: CASSETGGDEKLFF; DNA: TGTGCCAGCAGCGAGACAGGGGGTGATGAAAAACTGTTTTTT
V: TRBV29-1; J: TRBJ2-2; size: NA; D: TRBD2; CDR3: CSVQGGGGNTGELFF; DNA: TGCAGCGTCCAAGGCGGGGGAGGGAACACCGGGGAGCTGTTTTTT